This record looks at one T cell receptor (beta chain) sequence and its context. Its antigen is unknown. Trimming left V 1 base short and J 0 bases short, with 12 bases between. Germline assignment: CDR1 MNHEY and CDR2 SMNVEV (reference sequence). The CDR3 totals 16 residues. Primers: 60 Vbeta forward and 13 Jbeta reverse. Libraries were prepared by immunoSEQ multiplex PCR; TCRdb keeps only in-frame clonotypes and omits some of them. The table lists about 69,000 clones, approximately 70% of them singletons. The data are from a study of cytomegalovirus exposure and HLA in healthy donors. Study-wide results and caveats: Analysis was carried out at a later point, and it linked a missense DCLRE1C variant to TCR beta V- and J-gene trimming.

Sample: PBMCs. The sequence derives from a male donor in good health and CMV-seropositive. The V call is TRBV27, the J call TRBJ1-2; D is perhaps TRBD1 (5 bases). The CDR3 sequence: CASSLLIKGTNYGYTF. The CDR3 nucleotides read TGTGCCAGCAGTTTATTAATTAAGGGGACTAACTATGGCTACACCTTC.